Shown below are 16 T cell receptor beta chains from a single sample sequenced in a study of blood T cell repertoires in COVID-19. Repertoires were generated with immunoSEQ multiplex PCR, while TCRdb's copy carries only in-frame clones and drops some. The top ten hold roughly an eighth of the sample, which has 250,000 or so clones, 86% seen once. Sequenced material: peripheral blood. These receptors were collected from an elderly man with acute or convalescent COVID-19.

The chain recombines TRBV18 with TRBJ2-3; 7 bases align to TRBD2. Trimming cost V 6 bases and J 1 base; bases outside gene matches: 10. Germline V gene sequence: CDR1 KGHSH, CDR2 LQKENI. CDR3 length: 16 residues. The CDR3 nucleotides are TGTGCCAGCTCTACGCAGGGAGGGGCCGGCACAGATACGCAGTATTTT. Its translation is CASSTQGGAGTDTQYF.

The chain links TRBV7-3 to TRBJ1-1; TRBD1 matches at 8 bases. The CDR3 runs to 13 residues. The V and J ends lost 5 bases and 8 bases, in that order; junction bases with no gene match: 7. Germline lookup yields CDR1 SGHTA and CDR2 FQGTGA. CDR3 sequence (DNA): TGTGCCAGCAGCCTATGGGGACAGGCAGAAGCTTTCTTT. Amino acids: CASSLWGQAEAFF.

This chain uses TRBV28 with TRBJ2-2; 7 nucleotides match TRBD1. The CDR3 has 16 residues. Trimming took 6 bases from V and 1 from J; bases not matched to a gene: 8. The germline V gene has CDR1 MDHEN and CDR2 SYDVKM. CDR3 DNA sequence: TGTGCCAGCAGCATCAACTCAGGGGGGAACACCGGGGAGCTGTTTTTT. This sequence encodes CASSINSGGNTGELFF.

This chain links TRBV12-3 or TRBV12-4 with TRBJ1-1; the match to TRBD1 covers 7 bases. With V trimmed by 4 bases and J by 3 bases, 2 bases remained unmatched. The CDR3 loop spans 13 amino acids. Here the CDR3 reads CASSWTGYTEAFF. In DNA form, the CDR3 reads TGTGCCAGCAGTTGGACAGGTTACACTGAAGCTTTCTTT.

CDR3 bases: TGTGCCAGCAGTTCAGCCCGACAACACTTAGATACGCAGTATTTT. Its protein is CASSSARQHLDTQYF. The rearrangement joins TRBV6-2 or TRBV6-3 to TRBJ2-3, with unresolved D. In germline, CDR1 is MNHEY, CDR2 SVGEGT. The CDR3 runs to 15 residues. The V end was cut by 4 bases, the J end by 5 bases, with 16 bases between.

The chain joins TRBV7-3 to TRBJ2-1; no reliable D call. The CDR3 is 15 amino acids. Germline V CDR1 and CDR2: SGHTA, FQGTGA. V was clipped by 5 bases and J by 2 bases, with 13 bases between them. CDR3 sequence: CASSTTFRPYNEQFF. CDR3 DNA sequence: TGTGCCAGCAGCACCACGTTCAGGCCCTACAATGAGCAGTTCTTC.

V is TRBV7-9 and J is TRBJ2-3, with 8 bases matching TRBD2. Trimming removed 5 bases from V and 2 bases from J; junction bases left unmatched: 6. Germline CDR1 SEHNR, CDR2 FQNEAQ (reference sequence). The length of the CDR3 is 15 residues. The CDR3 spells CASSHLAGLTDTQYF. Here the CDR3 DNA reads TGTGCCAGCAGCCACTTAGCGGGGCTCACAGATACGCAGTATTTT.

This rearrangement joins TRBV7-9 to TRBJ1-2; D is perhaps TRBD1 (5 bases). CDR1 is SEHNR and CDR2 is FQNEAQ in the germline V gene (reference sequence). CDR3 length: 14 amino acids. V was trimmed by 5 bases and J by 5 bases, leaving 15 bases between them. CDR3 sequence (DNA): TGTGCCAGCAGCCCCGACAGTACCCATTATGGCTACACCTTC. Residues: CASSPDSTHYGYTF. The whole variable domain, filled in from reference TRBV7-9 and TRBJ1-2, reads DTGVSQNPRHKITKRGQNVTFRCDPISEHNRLYWYRQTLGQGPEFLTYFQNEAQLEKSRLLSDRFSAERPKGSFSTLEIQRTEQGDSAMYLCASSPDSTHYGYTFGSGTRLTVV.

The gene calls are TRBV7-3 and TRBJ2-2; 12 bases are a match to TRBD2. With V trimmed by 5 bases and J by 4 bases, 2 bases remained unmatched. Germline CDR1 reads SGHTA; CDR2 reads FQGTGA. The CDR3 runs to 15 residues. CDR3 sequence reads: CASSTLAGGTGELFF. The CDR3 nucleotides are TGTGCCAGCAGCACACTAGCGGGGGGCACCGGGGAGCTGTTTTTT.

The chain carries TRBV14 and TRBJ1-1, with no clear D. This CDR3 region has 14 residues. Germline V gene sequence: CDR1 SGHDN, CDR2 FVKESK. Deletions cut 4 bases from V and 7 bases from J, with 16 bases between. As DNA, the CDR3 is TGTGCCAGCAGCCGGGAGCCCTCGTACGGTGAAGCTTTCTTT. It is translated as CASSREPSYGEAFF.

A remark on this clone: Other DNA variants within this sample encode the same CDR3. The chain combines TRBV5-1 with TRBJ1-3; perhaps TRBD1 as D (5 bases). The CDR3 runs 13 residues. Germline loops: CDR1 SGHRS, CDR2 YFSETQ. V was pared by 2 bases and J by 4 bases, with 7 bases between. The CDR3 region has the DNA TGCGCCAGCAGCTTACCAGGGGGAAACACCATATATTTT. Amino acid sequence: CASSLPGGNTIYF.

This chain uses TRBV18 with TRBJ1-5; 9 positions match TRBD1. Unmatched junction bases numbered 3, after V lost 3 bases and J lost 0 bases. This CDR3 is built from 16 residues. Germline CDR1 and CDR2: KGHSH and LQKENI. For the CDR3, the DNA is TGTGCCAGCTCACCCGGACAGGGGCCTAGCAATCAGCCCCAGCATTTT. Translated, it gives CASSPGQGPSNQPQHF.

V and J are TRBV7-2 and TRBJ2-3; tentatively, D is TRBD1 (6 bases). CDR1 and CDR2 from the germline V gene are SGHTA and FQGNSA. With 1 base removed from V and 2 bases from J, the gap between germline ends came to 13 bases. This CDR3 contains 16 residues. CDR3 region: CASSLGGRGATDTQYF. CDR3 bases: TGTGCCAGCAGCTTAGGTGGCAGGGGAGCCACAGATACGCAGTATTTT.

The chain couples TRBV18 to TRBJ2-1; 10 nucleotides align to TRBD2. The V gene's germline CDR1 is KGHSH and CDR2 LQKENI. With 4 bases clipped from V and 4 bases from J, the junction kept 1 base outside the gene matches. This CDR3 comprises 14 residues. For the CDR3, the DNA is TGTGCCAGCTCACGGACTAGCGGTTACAATGAGCAGTTCTTC. As protein: CASSRTSGYNEQFF.

The chain is built from TRBV28 and TRBJ1-2; 10 bases line up with TRBD1. The CDR3 is 14 residues long. Per germline, CDR1 MDHEN and CDR2 SYDVKM. V was clipped by 6 bases and J by 7 bases; unmatched bases: 8. This CDR3 reads CASSGSGTGVGYTF. CDR3 sequence (DNA): TGTGCCAGCAGCGGTTCCGGGACAGGGGTTGGCTACACCTTC.

CDR3 in DNA: TGTGCCAGCAGCCAAGAATGGGCAGGACTTACTTATGGCTACACCTTC. This gives the protein CASSQEWAGLTYGYTF. The J gene is TRBJ1-2, the V gene TRBV3-1 (or the pseudogene TRBV3-2), with no clear D. The germline V and J ends were trimmed by 0 bases and 5 bases, with 16 bases remaining between them. The V gene's germline CDR1 is LGHDT and CDR2 YNNKEL (reference sequence). The CDR3 is 16 amino acids.